The 24 T cell receptor beta chains reported below all come from one sample, sequenced in a study of cytomegalovirus exposure and HLA in healthy donors. Use of 60 Vbeta and 13 Jbeta primers characterized the PCR. The assay was immunoSEQ multiplex PCR, and TCRdb's table has in-frame clones only and misses some. The profile shows 150,000 to 200,000 clones, 62% of them singletons. Sequenced sample: PBMCs. Receptor source: a man aged 40-49 years in good health and CMV-seronegative.

J is TRBJ1-5 and V is TRBV28; D perhaps matches TRBD1 (6 bases). CDR1 MDHEN and CDR2 SYDVKM come from the germline V gene. The CDR3 contains 15 residues. Trimming cost V 7 bases and J 2 bases, with 15 bases left between them. The CDR3 loop reads CASNEGGDGNQPQHF. The CDR3 DNA is TGTGCCAGCAACGAAGGGGGGGATGGCAATCAGCCCCAGCATTTT.

The table lists this clone with a few counts. This sequence joins TRBV28 and TRBJ1-2; D uncertain. Per germline, CDR1 MDHEN and CDR2 SYDVKM. CDR3 length: 13 residues. Trimming pared 3 bases from V and 0 bases from J, leaving 5 bases between. The CDR3 nucleotides read TGTGCCAGCAGTTTTGACACTAACTATGGCTACACCTTC. This translates into CASSFDTNYGYTF.

This clone was detected a few times. The chain recombines TRBV28 with TRBJ2-1; 12 bases match TRBD2. This CDR3 contains 15 residues. Unmatched junction bases numbered 5, after V lost 7 bases and J lost 4 bases. From germline, CDR1 is MDHEN and CDR2 SYDVKM. CDR3: CASKTSGGHYNEQFF. The CDR3 DNA sequence: TGTGCCAGCAAAACTAGCGGGGGGCATTACAATGAGCAGTTCTTC.

The chain has TRBV21-1 and TRBJ1-5; the table's D gene call, TRBD1, was not cross checked with the DNA. TRBV21-1 is a known pseudogene. CDR3 length: 17 amino acids. Written as DNA, the CDR3 is TGTGCCAGCAGCACTCTCCCCGGGACAGGGCATAATCAGCCCCAGCATTTT. Translating it yields CASSTLPGTGHNQPQHF.

The V gene is TRBV6-5, the J gene TRBJ2-7; the match to TRBD1 covers 8 bases. Trimming took 6 bases from V and 2 from J; bases not matched to a gene: 6. Germline V gives CDR1 MNHEY, CDR2 SVGAGI. The CDR3 sequence is 14 residues long. CDR3 loop: CASSQQGVTYEQYF. CDR3 nucleotide sequence: TGTGCCAGCAGCCAACAGGGGGTTACCTACGAGCAGTACTTC.

Only one count was recorded for this clone. The junction departs from the called germline gene at one end, perhaps through a read error. The rearrangement uses TRBV7-7 and TRBJ2-1, with 10 bases fitting TRBD2. CDR3 length equals 16 residues. Germline V gene sequence: CDR1 SSHAT, CDR2 FNYEAQ (reference sequence). As DNA, the CDR3 is TGTGCTAGCAGCCCCCAACTAGCGGGAACGGAGAATGAGCAGTTCTTC. Its translation is CASSPQLAGTENEQFF.

The rearrangement uses TRBV5-6 and TRBJ2-1; 8 nucleotides align to TRBD1. The junction had 2 bases not matched to a gene; V was cut back by 4 bases and J by 5 bases. The CDR3 consists of 13 residues. Germline V lookup: CDR1 SGHDT, CDR2 YYEEEE. The CDR3 region is CASSTTGDNEQFF. The CDR3, as DNA: TGTGCCAGCAGCACGACAGGGGACAATGAGCAGTTCTTC.

V gene TRBV10-3 combines with J gene TRBJ1-2, with TRBD1 identical over 9 bases. The CDR3 consists of 13 residues. Germline trimming cut 10 bases from V and 1 base from J; bases unmatched to any gene: 4. Germline V gene sequence: CDR1 ENHRY, CDR2 SYGVKD. CDR3 sequence: CATGTGLNYGYTF. The CDR3 nucleotides are TGTGCCACAGGGACAGGGCTTAACTATGGCTACACCTTC.

Only a few counts were recorded for this clone. This sequence joins TRBV29-1 and TRBJ2-1; 7 bases align to TRBD2. This CDR3 is built from 15 residues. CDR1 and CDR2 from the germline V gene are SQVTM and ANQGSEA. The V segment lost 4 bases and the J segment 0 bases; nucleotides outside the gene matches: 6. CDR3 protein: CSVAERGLSYNEQFF. The CDR3 DNA follows: TGCAGCGTTGCCGAGCGGGGACTCTCCTACAATGAGCAGTTCTTC.

Only a few counts were recorded for this clone. The chain has TRBV5-4 and TRBJ2-1; D might be TRBD2 (5 bases). The germline V gene has CDR1 SGHNT and CDR2 YYREEE (reference sequence). The CDR3 contains 12 residues. V gave up 6 bases and J gave up 7 bases, with 11 bases separating them. CDR3 sequence: CASTLLGNEQFF. DNA for the CDR3: TGTGCCAGCACCCTACTAGGAAATGAGCAGTTCTTC.

The J gene is TRBJ2-7, the V gene TRBV28; 8 bases fit TRBD2. The CDR3 runs 14 residues. Unmatched junction bases numbered 7, after V lost 5 bases and J lost 4 bases. Germline V gene sequence: CDR1 MDHEN, CDR2 SYDVKM. The CDR3 nucleotides are TGTGCCAGCAGTCCCCCAGCGGGAGCTTACGAGCAGTACTTC. This codes for CASSPPAGAYEQYF.

The chain links TRBV7-2 to TRBJ1-1; 9 bases are a match to TRBD1. From germline, CDR1 is SGHTA and CDR2 FQGNSA. V lost 5 bases and J lost 7; bases outside the gene matches: 5. The CDR3 extends over 13 amino acids. CDR3: CASSKQGAGEAFF. CDR3 coding DNA: TGTGCCAGCAGCAAACAGGGGGCTGGTGAAGCTTTCTTT.

The rearrangement joins TRBV19 to TRBJ2-5; 12 bases line up with TRBD1. The CDR3 contains 16 residues. V lost 3 bases and J lost 5; bases outside the gene matches: 7. The germline CDR1 and CDR2 sequences are LNHDA and SQIVND (reference sequence). The CDR3 DNA reads TGTGCCAGTAGTATCACCGGGACAGGGGGCGGCGAGACCCAGTACTTC. It yields the protein CASSITGTGGGETQYF.

CDR3 DNA: TGTGCCAGCAGCTTGAACAGGGGGGAAAAACTGTTTTTT. Translation: CASSLNRGEKLFF. The chain carries TRBV13 and TRBJ1-4, with 8 bases matching TRBD1. The J segment lost 8 bases and the V segment lost 3 bases, leaving 2 bases of the junction unmatched. There are 13 residues in the CDR3. Germline-derived CDR1 and CDR2 are PRHDT and FYEKMQ (reference sequence).

This chain connects TRBV4-1 to TRBJ2-5; D gene unclear. Germline loops: CDR1 MGHRA, CDR2 YSYEKL. V lost 0 bases and J lost 2, with 13 bases in between. The CDR3 loop spans 16 amino acids. The DNA of the CDR3 is TGCGCCAGCAGCCAAGATCCGCTGCGGCCTCAAGAGACCCAGTACTTC. It specifies CASSQDPLRPQETQYF.

A few counts support this clone. The chain joins TRBV5-4 to TRBJ2-3; tentatively, D is TRBD2 (6 bases). This CDR3 comprises 16 residues. Germline CDR1 is SGHNT and CDR2 is YYREEE (reference sequence). The germline V and J ends were trimmed by 4 bases and 0 bases, with 15 bases remaining between them. DNA of the CDR3: TGTGCCAGCAGCGGAGGGATCTGGGGGAGCACAGATACGCAGTATTTT. This codes for CASSGGIWGSTDTQYF.

V usage is TRBV7-2 and J usage is TRBJ1-1; 7 nucleotides match TRBD1. Germline CDR1 SGHTA, CDR2 FQGNSA. The CDR3 runs 14 residues. J gave up 1 base and V 4 bases, and 3 bases lay outside the gene matches. In DNA, the CDR3 is TGTGCCAGCAGCTCGTGGACAGGGAACACTGAAGCTTTCTTT. Protein: CASSSWTGNTEAFF. Full variable domain (outside the CDR3, taken from reference TRBV7-2 and TRBJ1-1): GAGVSQSPSNKVTEKGKDVELRCDPISGHTALYWYRQSLGQGLEFLIYFQGNSAPDKSGLPSDRFSAERTGGSVSTLTIQRTQQEDSAVYLCASSSWTGNTEAFFGQGTRLTVV.

The chain joins TRBV5-1 to TRBJ2-5, with TRBD1 identical over 10 bases. V shed 7 bases and J 2 bases; nucleotides not matched to a gene: 5. The germline V gene has CDR1 SGHRS and CDR2 YFSETQ. The CDR3 covers 14 residues. DNA of the CDR3: TGCGCCAGCGCCCCGGGACAGGGGCAAGAGACCCAGTACTTC. Protein sequence: CASAPGQGQETQYF.

V gene TRBV7-2 combines with J gene TRBJ2-3; TRBD1 is a possible D gene (6 bases). In germline, CDR1 is SGHTA, CDR2 FQGNSA. CDR3 length: 14 amino acids. V lost 5 bases and J 4 bases, leaving 13 bases between the germline ends. The CDR3 coding sequence is TGTGCCAGCAGCCCGGGACACTCGGCAGATACGCAGTATTTT. It codes for CASSPGHSADTQYF.

The chain has TRBV5-1 and TRBJ2-7, with unresolved D. CDR1 and CDR2 (germline): SGHRS, YFSETQ. The CDR3 runs 14 residues. The ends were cut back, 0 bases at V and 2 bases at J, with 9 bases in the middle. CDR3 in amino acids: CASSLDTGAYEQYF. In DNA form, the CDR3 reads TGCGCCAGCAGCTTGGATACTGGAGCCTACGAGCAGTACTTC. Full variable domain (missing parts from reference TRBV5-1 and TRBJ2-7): KAGVTQTPRYLIKTRGQQVTLSCSPISGHRSVSWYQQTPGQGLQFLFEYFSETQRNKGNFPGRFSGRQFSNSRSEMNVSTLELGDSALYLCASSLDTGAYEQYFGPGTRLTVT.

The chain has TRBV7-3 and TRBJ2-5; TRBD2 is a possible D gene (6 bases). The CDR3 is 15 amino acids. Per the germline V gene, CDR1 is SGHTA and CDR2 is FQGTGA. V dropped 5 bases and J dropped 5 bases, with 18 bases sitting between them. The CDR3 reads CASSQAAGRAETQYF. The CDR3 bases are TGTGCCAGCAGCCAAGCTGCGGGGAGAGCGGAGACCCAGTACTTC. The full variable domain, with the rest looked up from reference TRBV7-3 and TRBJ2-5, is GAGVSQTPSNKVTEKGKYVELRCDPISGHTALYWYRQSLGQGPEFLIYFQGTGAADDSGLPNDRFFAVRPEGSVSTLKIQRTERGDSAVYLCASSQAAGRAETQYFGPGTRLLVL.

This clone was detected a few times. DNA of the CDR3: TGTGCCAGCAGCTCTGGAGCGGGAGGGCCTGGTGAGCAGTTCTTC. Amino acid sequence: CASSSGAGGPGEQFF. This chain connects TRBV5-8 to TRBJ2-1; 10 bases agree with TRBD2. The CDR3 runs 15 residues. CDR1 and CDR2 (germline): SGHTS, YDEGEE. V was clipped by 3 bases and J by 9 bases; unmatched bases: 9.

In its sample, this clone was seen once. The V call is TRBV13, the J call TRBJ2-1; TRBD2 agrees at 12 bases. The CDR3 covers 17 residues. The junction had 5 bases not matched to a gene; V was cut back by 5 bases and J by 0 bases. Per the germline V gene, CDR1 is PRHDT and CDR2 is FYEKMQ (reference sequence). The CDR3 loop reads CASSGTSGGSSYNEQFF. The CDR3 nucleotides are TGTGCCAGCAGCGGTACTAGCGGGGGGAGCTCCTACAATGAGCAGTTCTTC.

A few counts support this clone. The rearrangement links TRBV11-3 to TRBJ2-1, with TRBD2 matching 13 bases. The CDR3 consists of 16 residues. CDR1 is SGHNT and CDR2 is YENEEA in the germline V gene. The trim removed 5 bases at V and 9 bases at J, leaving 10 bases unmatched. The CDR3 DNA sequence: TGTGCCAGCAGCGAGATTACTAGCGGGAGGGAGGGTGAGCAGTTCTTC. Translation: CASSEITSGREGEQFF.